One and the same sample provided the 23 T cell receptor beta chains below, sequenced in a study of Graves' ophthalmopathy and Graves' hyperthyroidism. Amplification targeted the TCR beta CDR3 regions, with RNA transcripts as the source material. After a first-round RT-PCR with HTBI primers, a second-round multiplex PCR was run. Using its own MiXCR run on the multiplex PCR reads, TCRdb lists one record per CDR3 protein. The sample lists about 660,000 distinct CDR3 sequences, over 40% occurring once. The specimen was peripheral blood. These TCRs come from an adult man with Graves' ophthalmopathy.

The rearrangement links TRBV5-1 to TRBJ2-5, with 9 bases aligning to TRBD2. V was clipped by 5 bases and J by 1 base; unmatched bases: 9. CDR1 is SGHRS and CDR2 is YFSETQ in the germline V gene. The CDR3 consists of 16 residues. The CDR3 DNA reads TGCGCCAGCAGTTGGGGAGGGACTAGCTCCCAAGAGACCCAGTACTTC. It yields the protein CASSWGGTSSQETQYF.

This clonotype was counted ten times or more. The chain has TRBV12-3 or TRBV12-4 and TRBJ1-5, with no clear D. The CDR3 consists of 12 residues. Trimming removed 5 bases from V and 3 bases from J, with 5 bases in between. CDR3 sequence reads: CASSRHNQPQHF. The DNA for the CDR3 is TGTGCCAGCAGTCGACACAATCAGCCCCAGCATTTT.

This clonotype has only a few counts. The CDR3 DNA is TGTGCCAGCAGCGTCTCTTGGGACAGGGCTTTTTACGAGCAGTACTTC. This sequence encodes CASSVSWDRAFYEQYF. V is TRBV9 and J is TRBJ2-7, with 9 bases aligning to TRBD1. V shed 2 bases and J 4 bases; nucleotides not matched to a gene: 10. In germline, CDR1 is SGDLS, CDR2 YYNGEE. The CDR3 covers 16 residues.

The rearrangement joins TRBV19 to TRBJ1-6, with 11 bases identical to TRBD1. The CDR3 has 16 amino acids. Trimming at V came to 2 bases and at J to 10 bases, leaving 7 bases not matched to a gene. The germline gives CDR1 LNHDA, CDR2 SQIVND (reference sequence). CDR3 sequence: CASSIFGTGGRSPLHF. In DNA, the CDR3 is TGTGCCAGTAGTATATTCGGGACAGGGGGTCGATCACCCCTCCACTTT.

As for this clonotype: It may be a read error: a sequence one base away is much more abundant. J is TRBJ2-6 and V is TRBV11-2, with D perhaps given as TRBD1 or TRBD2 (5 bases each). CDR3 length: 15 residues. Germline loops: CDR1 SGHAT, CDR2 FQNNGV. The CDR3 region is CASSEGGGGANVLAF. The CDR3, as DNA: TGTGCCAGCAGCGAAGGCGGAGGTGGGGCCAACGTCCTGGCTTTC.

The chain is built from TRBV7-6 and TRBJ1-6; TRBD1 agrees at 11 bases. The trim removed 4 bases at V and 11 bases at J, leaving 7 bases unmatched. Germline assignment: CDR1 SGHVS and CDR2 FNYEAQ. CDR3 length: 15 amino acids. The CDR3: CASSSTGTGGPPLHF. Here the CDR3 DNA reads TGTGCCAGCAGCTCAACCGGGACAGGGGGTCCACCCCTCCACTTT.

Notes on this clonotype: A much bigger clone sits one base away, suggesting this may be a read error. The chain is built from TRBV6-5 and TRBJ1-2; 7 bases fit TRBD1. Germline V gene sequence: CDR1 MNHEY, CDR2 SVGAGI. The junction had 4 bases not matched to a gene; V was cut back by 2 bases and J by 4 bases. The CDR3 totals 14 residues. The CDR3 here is CASSYGAGGYGYTF. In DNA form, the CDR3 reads TGTGCCAGCAGTTACGGGGCAGGGGGCTATGGCTACACCTTC.

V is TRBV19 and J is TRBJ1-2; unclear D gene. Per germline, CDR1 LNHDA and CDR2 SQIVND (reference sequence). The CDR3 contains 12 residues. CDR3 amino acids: CALDDPLYGYTF. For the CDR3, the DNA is TGTGCGCTAGACGATCCCCTCTATGGCTACACCTTC. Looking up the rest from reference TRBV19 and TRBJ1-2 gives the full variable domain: DGGITQSPKYLFRKEGQNVTLSCEQNLNHDAMYWYRQDPGQGLRLIYYSQIVNDFQKGDIAEGYSVSREKKESFPLTVTSAQKNPTAFYLCALDDPLYGYTFGSGTRLTVV.

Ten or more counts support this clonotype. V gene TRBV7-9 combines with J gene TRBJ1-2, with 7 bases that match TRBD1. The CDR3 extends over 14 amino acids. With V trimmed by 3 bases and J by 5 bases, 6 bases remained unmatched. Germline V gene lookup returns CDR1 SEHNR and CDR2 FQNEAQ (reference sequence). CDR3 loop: CASSLNPGGYGYTF. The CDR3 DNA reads TGTGCCAGCAGCTTGAACCCAGGGGGATATGGCTACACCTTC.

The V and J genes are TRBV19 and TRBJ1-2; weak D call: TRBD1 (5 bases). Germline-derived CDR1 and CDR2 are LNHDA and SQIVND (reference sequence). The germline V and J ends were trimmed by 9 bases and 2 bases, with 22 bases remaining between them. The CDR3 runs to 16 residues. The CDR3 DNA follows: TGTGCCAGCACCCACGGGGGGACGGTGTGGAACTATGGCTACACCTTC. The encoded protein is CASTHGGTVWNYGYTF. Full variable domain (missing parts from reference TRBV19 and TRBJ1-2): DGGITQSPKYLFRKEGQNVTLSCEQNLNHDAMYWYRQDPGQGLRLIYYSQIVNDFQKGDIAEGYSVSREKKESFPLTVTSAQKNPTAFYLCASTHGGTVWNYGYTFGSGTRLTVV.

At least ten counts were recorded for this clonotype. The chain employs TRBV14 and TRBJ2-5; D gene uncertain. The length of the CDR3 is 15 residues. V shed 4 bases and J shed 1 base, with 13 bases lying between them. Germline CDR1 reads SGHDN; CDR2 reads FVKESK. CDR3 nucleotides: TGTGCCAGCAGCCCCCGGTGGGCGGCCCAAGAGACCCAGTACTTC. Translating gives CASSPRWAAQETQYF. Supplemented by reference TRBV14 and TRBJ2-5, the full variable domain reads EAGVTQFPSHSVIEKGQTVTLRCDPISGHDNLYWYRRVMGKEIKFLLHFVKESKQDESGMPNNRFLAERTGGTYSTLKVQPAELEDSGVYFCASSPRWAAQETQYFGPGTRLLVL.

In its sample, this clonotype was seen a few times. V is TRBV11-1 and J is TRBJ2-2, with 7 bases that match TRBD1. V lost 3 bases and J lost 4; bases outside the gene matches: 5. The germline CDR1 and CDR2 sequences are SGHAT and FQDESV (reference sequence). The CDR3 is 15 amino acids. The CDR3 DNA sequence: TGTGCCAGCAGCTTGAGAGGGGGCAGCACCGGGGAGCTGTTTTTT. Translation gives CASSLRGGSTGELFF. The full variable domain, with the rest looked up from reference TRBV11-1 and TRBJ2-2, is EAEVAQSPRYKITEKSQAVAFWCDPISGHATLYWYRQILGQGPELLVQFQDESVVDDSQLPKDRFSAERLKGVDSTLKIQPAELGDSAMYLCASSLRGGSTGELFFGEGSRLTVL.

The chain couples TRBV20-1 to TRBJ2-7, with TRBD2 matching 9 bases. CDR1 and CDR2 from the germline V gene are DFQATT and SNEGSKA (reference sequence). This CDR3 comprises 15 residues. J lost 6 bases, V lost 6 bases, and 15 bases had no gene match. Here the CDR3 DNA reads TGCAGTGCCAGTTCCTGGGCTAGCGGGACCCTCGAGCAGTACTTC. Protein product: CSASSWASGTLEQYF.

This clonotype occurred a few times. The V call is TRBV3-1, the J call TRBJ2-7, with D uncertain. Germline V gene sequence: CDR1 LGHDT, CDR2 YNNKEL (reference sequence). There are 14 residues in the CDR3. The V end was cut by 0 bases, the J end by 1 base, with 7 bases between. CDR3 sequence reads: CASSQDVQSYEQYF. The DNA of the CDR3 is TGTGCCAGCAGCCAAGATGTGCAATCCTACGAGCAGTACTTC.

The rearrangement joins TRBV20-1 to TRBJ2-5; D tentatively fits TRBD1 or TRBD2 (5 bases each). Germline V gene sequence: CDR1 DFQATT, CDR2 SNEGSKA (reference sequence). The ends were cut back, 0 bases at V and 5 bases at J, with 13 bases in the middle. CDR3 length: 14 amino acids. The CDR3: CSARETDWGETQYF. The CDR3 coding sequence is TGCAGTGCTAGAGAGACAGACTGGGGGGAGACCCAGTACTTC.

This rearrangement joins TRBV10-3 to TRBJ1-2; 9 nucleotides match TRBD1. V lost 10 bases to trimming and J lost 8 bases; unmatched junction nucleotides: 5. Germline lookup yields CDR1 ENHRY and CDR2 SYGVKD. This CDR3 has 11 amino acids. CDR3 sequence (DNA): TGTGCCACCGGGACAGGGTTAGGCTACACCTTC. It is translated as CATGTGLGYTF.

The CDR3 DNA follows: TGTGCCAGCAGCGTCTGGACAGGGAGAGAGACCCAGTACTTC. This gives the protein CASSVWTGRETQYF. J is TRBJ2-5 and V is TRBV7-2; 8 bases match TRBD1. The V gene's germline CDR1 is SGHTA and CDR2 FQGNSA. The CDR3 totals 14 residues. With 5 bases clipped from V and 4 bases from J, the junction kept 6 bases outside the gene matches. The complete variable domain, with remaining parts taken from reference TRBV7-2 and TRBJ2-5, reads GAGVSQSPSNKVTEKGKDVELRCDPISGHTALYWYRQSLGQGLEFLIYFQGNSAPDKSGLPSDRFSAERTGGSVSTLTIQRTQQEDSAVYLCASSVWTGRETQYFGPGTRLLVL.

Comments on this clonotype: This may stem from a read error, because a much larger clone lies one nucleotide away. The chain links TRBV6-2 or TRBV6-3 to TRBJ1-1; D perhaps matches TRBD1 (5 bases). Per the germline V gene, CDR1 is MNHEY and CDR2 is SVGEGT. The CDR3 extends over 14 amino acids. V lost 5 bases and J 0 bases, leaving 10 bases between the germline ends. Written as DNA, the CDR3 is TGTGCCAGCAGTGAGACAGAAATGAACACTGAAGCTTTCTTT. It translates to CASSETEMNTEAFF.

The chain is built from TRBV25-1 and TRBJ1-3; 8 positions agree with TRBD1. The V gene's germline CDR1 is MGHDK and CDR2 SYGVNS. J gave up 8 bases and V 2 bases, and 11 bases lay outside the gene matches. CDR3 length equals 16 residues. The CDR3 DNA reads TGTGCCAGCAGTGAAGGGGCAGGGGGCGAGCGGGACACCATATATTTT. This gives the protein CASSEGAGGERDTIYF. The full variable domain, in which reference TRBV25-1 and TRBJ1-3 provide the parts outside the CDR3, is EADIYQTPRYLVIGTGKKITLECSQTMGHDKMYWYQQDPGMELHLIHYSYGVNSTEKGDLSSESTVSRIRTEHFPLTLESARPSHTSQYLCASSEGAGGERDTIYFGEGSWLTVV.

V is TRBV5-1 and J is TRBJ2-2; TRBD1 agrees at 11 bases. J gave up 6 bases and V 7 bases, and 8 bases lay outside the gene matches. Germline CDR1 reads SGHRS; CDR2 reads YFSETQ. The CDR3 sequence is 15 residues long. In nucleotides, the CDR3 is TGCGCCAGCGGCCTCCCGGGACAGGGGGCCGGGGAGCTGTTTTTT. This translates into CASGLPGQGAGELFF.

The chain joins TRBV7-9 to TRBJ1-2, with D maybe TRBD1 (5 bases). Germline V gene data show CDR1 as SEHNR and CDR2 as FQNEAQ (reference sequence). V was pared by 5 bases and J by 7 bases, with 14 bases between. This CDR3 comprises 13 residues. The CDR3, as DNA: TGTGCCAGCAGCGCTCAATCCGGGGGTGGCTACACCTTC. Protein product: CASSAQSGGGYTF. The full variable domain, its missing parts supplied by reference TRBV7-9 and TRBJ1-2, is DTGVSQNPRHKITKRGQNVTFRCDPISEHNRLYWYRQTLGQGPEFLTYFQNEAQLEKSRLLSDRFSAERPKGSFSTLEIQRTEQGDSAMYLCASSAQSGGGYTFGSGTRLTVV.

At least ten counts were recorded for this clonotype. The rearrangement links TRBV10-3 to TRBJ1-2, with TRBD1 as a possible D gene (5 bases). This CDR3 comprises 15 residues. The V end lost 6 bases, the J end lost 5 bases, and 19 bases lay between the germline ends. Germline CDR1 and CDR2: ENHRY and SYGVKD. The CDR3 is CAIRRTDGTLYGYTF. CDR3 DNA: TGTGCCATCAGGAGGACGGATGGGACCTTATATGGCTACACCTTC.

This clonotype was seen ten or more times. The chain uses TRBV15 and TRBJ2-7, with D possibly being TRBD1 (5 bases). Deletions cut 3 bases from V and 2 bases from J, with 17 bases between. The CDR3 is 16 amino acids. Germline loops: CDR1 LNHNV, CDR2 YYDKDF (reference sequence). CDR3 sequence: CATSREDSTSPYEQYF. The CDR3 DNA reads TGTGCCACCAGCAGGGAAGACAGCACCAGTCCCTACGAGCAGTACTTC. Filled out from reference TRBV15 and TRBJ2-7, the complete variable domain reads DAMVIQNPRYQVTQFGKPVTLSCSQTLNHNVMYWYQQKSSQAPKLLFHYYDKDFNNEADTPDNFQSRRPNTSFCFLDIRSPGLGDTAMYLCATSREDSTSPYEQYFGPGTRLTVT.